A single sample is the source of the 4 T cell receptor beta chains below, sequenced in a study of T-cell reconstitution after alpha-beta-depleted transplantation in children. Using unique molecular identifiers, the investigators prepared the TCRbeta library. Using its own MiXCR run on the PCR reads, TCRdb lists one record per CDR3 protein. The sample contains under 150,000 distinct CDR3 sequences, around 9.8% of which appear only once. Sequenced here: PBMCs, mostly from graft donor cells, sampled 180 days after TCRalphabeta/CD19-depleted stem cell transplant. The receptors here all came from a girl in the first two years of life who had a stem cell transplant for combined immunodeficiency, so the T cells may come from the graft donor.

V and J are TRBV20-1 and TRBJ2-3; TRBD2 matches at 12 bases. Germline assignment: CDR1 DFQATT and CDR2 SNEGSKA (reference sequence). The CDR3 consists of 20 residues. V lost 7 bases to trimming and J lost 3 bases; unmatched junction nucleotides: 23. The chain's CDR3 is CSVSRTSGMGLFSLTDTQYF. As DNA, the CDR3 is TGCAGTGTGTCGAGGACTAGCGGGATGGGTTTGTTCTCCCTTACAGATACGCAGTATTTT.

This clonotype has only a few counts. A much larger clone lies one base from this, so it may be a read error. The genes are TRBV12-3 or TRBV12-4 and TRBJ2-1; 13 nucleotides align to TRBD2. This CDR3 comprises 14 residues. V gave up 4 bases and J gave up 8 bases; unmatched junction bases: 2. DNA for the CDR3: TGTGCCAGCAGTTGGACTAGCGGGAGCGATGAGCAGTTCTTC. This sequence encodes CASSWTSGSDEQFF.

This clonotype appeared many times. The rearrangement uses TRBV7-2 and TRBJ2-2; D perhaps matches TRBD1 (5 bases). Between the trimmed V and J ends, which lost 3 bases and 6 bases, there was a span of 17 bases. Germline CDR1 is SGHTA and CDR2 is FQGNSA. The CDR3 loop spans 16 amino acids. Here the CDR3 reads CASSLGSQGWAGELFF. DNA for the CDR3: TGTGCCAGCAGCTTGGGCTCCCAGGGATGGGCCGGGGAGCTGTTTTTT.

This chain uses TRBV11-3 with TRBJ2-1; unclear D gene. In germline, CDR1 is SGHNT, CDR2 YENEEA. Deletions cut 0 bases from V and 8 bases from J, with 2 bases between. The CDR3 is made up of 11 amino acids. The CDR3: CASSLDHEQFF. The CDR3 DNA follows: TGTGCCAGCAGCTTAGACCATGAGCAGTTCTTC.